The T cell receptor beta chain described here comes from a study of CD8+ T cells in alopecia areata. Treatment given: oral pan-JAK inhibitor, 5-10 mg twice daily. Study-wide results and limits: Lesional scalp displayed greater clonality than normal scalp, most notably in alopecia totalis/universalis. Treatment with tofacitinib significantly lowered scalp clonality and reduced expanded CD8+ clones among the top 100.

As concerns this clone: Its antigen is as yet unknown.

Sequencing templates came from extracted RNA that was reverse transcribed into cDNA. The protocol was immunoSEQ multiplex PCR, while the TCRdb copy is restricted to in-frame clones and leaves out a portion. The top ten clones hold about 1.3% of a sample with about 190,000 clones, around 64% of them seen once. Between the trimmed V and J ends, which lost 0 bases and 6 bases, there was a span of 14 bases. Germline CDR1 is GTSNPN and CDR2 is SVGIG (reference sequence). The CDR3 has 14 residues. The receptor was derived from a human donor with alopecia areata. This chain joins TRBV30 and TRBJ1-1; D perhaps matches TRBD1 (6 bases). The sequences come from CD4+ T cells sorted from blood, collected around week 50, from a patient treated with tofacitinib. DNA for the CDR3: TGTGCCTGGAGTGTACGTCGGGGGCGCGCTGAAGCTTTCTTT. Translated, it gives CAWSVRRGRAEAFF.